This T cell receptor (beta chain) originates from a study of blood T cells in healthy people across ages. Study findings and constraints: TCR beta diversity per million T cells fell roughly linearly with age.

In germline, CDR1 is KGHSH, CDR2 LQKENI. There are 16 residues in the CDR3. V lost 1 base to trimming and J lost 6 bases; unmatched junction nucleotides: 8. Regarding this clonotype: No antigen is known for it.

The second PCR ran 7 to 11 cycles with a sample-barcoded 5' primer and J-beta primers. TCRdb independently ran MiXCR on the 5' RACE reads; one entry per CDR3 protein. The sample yields 900,000 to 950,000 distinct CDR3 sequences, 25% to 35% seen once. This same sample was also part of a study on T cells of mothers and their children.

V usage is TRBV18 and J usage is TRBJ2-1; 8 bases match TRBD2. This TCR was recovered from a woman between 40 and 55 years old in good health. The sample was blood. CDR3 sequence reads: CASSPLARGAINEQFF. The CDR3 bases are TGTGCCAGCTCACCACTCGCGCGGGGGGCCATCAATGAGCAGTTCTTC. The whole variable domain, remainder taken from reference TRBV18 and TRBJ2-1, is NAGVMQNPRHLVRRRGQEARLRCSPMKGHSHVYWYRQLPEEGLKFMVYLQKENIIDESGMPKERFSAEFPKEGPSILRIQQVVRGDSAAYFCASSPLARGAINEQFFGPGTRLTVL.